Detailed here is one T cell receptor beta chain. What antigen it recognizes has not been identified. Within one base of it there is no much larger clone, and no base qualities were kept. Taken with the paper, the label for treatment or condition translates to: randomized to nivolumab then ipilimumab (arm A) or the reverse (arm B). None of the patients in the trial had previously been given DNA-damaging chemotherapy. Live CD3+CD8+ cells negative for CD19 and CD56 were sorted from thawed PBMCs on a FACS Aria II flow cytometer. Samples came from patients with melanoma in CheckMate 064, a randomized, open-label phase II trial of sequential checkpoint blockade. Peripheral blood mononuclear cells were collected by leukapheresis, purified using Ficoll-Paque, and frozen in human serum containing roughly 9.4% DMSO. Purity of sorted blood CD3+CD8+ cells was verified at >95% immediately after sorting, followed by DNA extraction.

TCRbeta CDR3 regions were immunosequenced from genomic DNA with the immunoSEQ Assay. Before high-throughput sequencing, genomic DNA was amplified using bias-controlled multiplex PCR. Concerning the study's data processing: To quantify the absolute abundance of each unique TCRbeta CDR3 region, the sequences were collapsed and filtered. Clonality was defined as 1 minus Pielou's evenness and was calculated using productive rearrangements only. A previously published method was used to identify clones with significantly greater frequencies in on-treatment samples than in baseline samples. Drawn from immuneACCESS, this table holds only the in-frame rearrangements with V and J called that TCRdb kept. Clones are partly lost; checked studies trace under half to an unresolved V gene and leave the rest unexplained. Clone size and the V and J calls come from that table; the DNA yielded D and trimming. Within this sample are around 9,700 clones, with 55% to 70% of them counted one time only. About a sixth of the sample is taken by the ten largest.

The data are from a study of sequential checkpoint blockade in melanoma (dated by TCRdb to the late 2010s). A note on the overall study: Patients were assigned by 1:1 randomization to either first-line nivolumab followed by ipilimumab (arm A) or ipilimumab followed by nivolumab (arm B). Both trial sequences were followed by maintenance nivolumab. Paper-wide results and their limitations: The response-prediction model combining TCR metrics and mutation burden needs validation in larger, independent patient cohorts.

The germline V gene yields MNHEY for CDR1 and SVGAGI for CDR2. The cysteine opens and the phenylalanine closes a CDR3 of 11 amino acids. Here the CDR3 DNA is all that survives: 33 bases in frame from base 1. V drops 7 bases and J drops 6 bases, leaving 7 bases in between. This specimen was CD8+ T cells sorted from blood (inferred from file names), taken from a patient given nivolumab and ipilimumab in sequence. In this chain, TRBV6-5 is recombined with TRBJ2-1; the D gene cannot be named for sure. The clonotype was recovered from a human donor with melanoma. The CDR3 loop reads CASTLSNEQFF. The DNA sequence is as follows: TGTGCCAGCACCTTATCCAATGAGCAGTTCTTC.